This paragraph reports one T cell receptor (beta chain). Original handling: Lowest detectable productive clonotype frequency was 2.59 x 10-5. Using immunoSEQ multiplex PCR, the repertoire was profiled, and TCRdb retains in-frame clones only, with some absent. V and J calls and clone size are copied from that table; D and trimming were computed from the DNA. The sample lists 30,000 to 40,000 clones, almost 85% occurring once. This sample was taken from a study of STAT5B mutations in CD4+ large granular lymphocyte leukemia. V gave up 2 bases and J gave up 3 bases, with 11 bases separating them. Germline values: CDR1 MGHDK, CDR2 SYGVNS. The CDR3 is made up of 14 amino acids.

This clonotype was obtained from a human donor in good health. Sequencing was performed on CD4+ T cells from blood buffy coats. The chain couples TRBV25-1 to TRBJ2-7, with D tentatively TRBD1 (6 bases). CDR3 in amino acids: CASSETGLVYEQYF. In nucleotides, the CDR3 is TGTGCCAGCAGTGAAACAGGGCTAGTCTACGAGCAGTACTTC.